Presented here are 6 T cell receptor beta chains from one specimen sequenced in a study of a mutant IDH1 vaccine in newly diagnosed glioma. Libraries were prepared by immunoSEQ multiplex PCR; TCRdb keeps only in-frame clonotypes and omits some of them. The repertoire holds about 60,000 clones, with more than 80% as singletons. Time point defined: week 35, safety follow-up. One vaccine dose held 300 ug of mutant IDH1 20-mer peptide and came with topical imiquimod. These receptors' targets are unknown. The sequences come from PBMCs, collected from a glioma patient whose treatment included an IDH1 peptide vaccine. The receptor set was obtained from a man in his forties with glioma.

The genes are TRBV6-5 and TRBJ1-6; D uncertain. V was pared by 2 bases and J by 8 bases, with 7 bases between. The CDR3 extends over 13 amino acids. CDR1 and CDR2 (germline): MNHEY, SVGAGI. CDR3 sequence: CASSYTGYSPLHF. The CDR3 DNA reads as TGTGCCAGCAGTTACACCGGCTATTCACCCCTCCACTTT.

CDR3 protein: CASRSTGGSETQYF. The CDR3 bases are TGTGCCAGCAGGTCGACAGGGGGCTCGGAGACCCAGTACTTC. The chain links TRBV28 to TRBJ2-5, with 10 bases fitting TRBD1. Germline V gene data show CDR1 as MDHEN and CDR2 as SYDVKM. Trimming took 6 bases from V and 5 from J; bases not matched to a gene: 6. The CDR3 is made up of 14 amino acids.

The CDR3 nucleotides read TGTGCCAGCAGTTCCCCCCTGTCTCCCCAGCATTTT. Protein: CASSSPLSPQHF. The J gene is TRBJ1-5, the V gene TRBV28, with D hard to call. Germline CDR1 reads MDHEN; CDR2 reads SYDVKM. This CDR3 is 12 amino acids long. Deletions cut 4 bases from V and 10 bases from J, with 11 bases between.

The genes are TRBV7-6 and TRBJ2-3; D possibly uses TRBD1 or TRBD2 (6 bases each). The V and J ends lost 4 bases and 1 base respectively, with 15 bases between them. Germline CDR1 is SGHVS and CDR2 is FNYEAQ. There are 16 residues in the CDR3. CDR3 in DNA: TGTGCCAGCAGCTCTAGCGTTGACAGGCGCACAGATACGCAGTATTTT. Its protein is CASSSSVDRRTDTQYF.

The chain uses TRBV7-2 and TRBJ2-5, with unresolved D. Germline V CDR1 and CDR2: SGHTA, FQGNSA. This CDR3 has 12 amino acids. V was cut by 7 bases and J by 5 bases, with 11 bases left in between. CDR3 nucleotide sequence: TGTGCCAGCAAGGCCTCTTTGGAGACCCAGTACTTC. Encoded protein: CASKASLETQYF.

The chain employs TRBV29-1 and TRBJ2-7, with D unresolved. The CDR3 sequence is 12 residues long. Per the germline V gene, CDR1 is SQVTM and CDR2 is ANQGSEA. Trimming removed 4 bases at V and 3 bases at J, with 10 bases between. CDR3 in DNA: TGCAGCGTTGTAGGTGGAAGCTACGAGCAGTACTTC. This translates into CSVVGGSYEQYF.